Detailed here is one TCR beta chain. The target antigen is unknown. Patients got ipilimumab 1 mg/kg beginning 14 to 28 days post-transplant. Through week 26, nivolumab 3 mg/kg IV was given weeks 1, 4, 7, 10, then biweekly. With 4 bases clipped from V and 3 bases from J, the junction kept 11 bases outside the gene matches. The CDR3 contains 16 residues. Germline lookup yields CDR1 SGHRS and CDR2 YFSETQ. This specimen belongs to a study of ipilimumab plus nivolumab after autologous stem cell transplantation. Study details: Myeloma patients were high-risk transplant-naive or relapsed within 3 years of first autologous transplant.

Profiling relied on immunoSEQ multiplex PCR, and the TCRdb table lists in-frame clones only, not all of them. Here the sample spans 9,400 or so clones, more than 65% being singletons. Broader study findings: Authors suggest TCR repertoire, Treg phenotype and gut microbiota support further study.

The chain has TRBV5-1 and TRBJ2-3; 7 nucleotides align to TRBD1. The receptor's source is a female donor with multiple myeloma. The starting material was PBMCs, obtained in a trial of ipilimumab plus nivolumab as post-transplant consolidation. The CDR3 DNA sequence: TGCGCCAGCAGCATCCTGGGACAGAGTATTACAGATACGCAGTATTTT. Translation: CASSILGQSITDTQYF.